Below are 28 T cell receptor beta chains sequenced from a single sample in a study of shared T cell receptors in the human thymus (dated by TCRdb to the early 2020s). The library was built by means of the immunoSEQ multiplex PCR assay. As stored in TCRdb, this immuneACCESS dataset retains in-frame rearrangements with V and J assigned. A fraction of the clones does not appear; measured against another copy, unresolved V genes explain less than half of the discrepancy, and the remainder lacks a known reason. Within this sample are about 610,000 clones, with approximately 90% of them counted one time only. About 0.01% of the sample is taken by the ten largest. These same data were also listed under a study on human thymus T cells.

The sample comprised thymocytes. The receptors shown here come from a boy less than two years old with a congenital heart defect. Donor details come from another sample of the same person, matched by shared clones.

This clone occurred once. CDR3 amino acids: CASSPWGERGTDTQYF. For the CDR3, the DNA is TGTGCCAGCAGCCCCTGGGGGGAGCGGGGCACAGATACGCAGTATTTT. This rearrangement joins TRBV13 to TRBJ2-3, with a weak D call TRBD2 (6 bases). Trimming took off 5 bases at V and 1 base at J, with 16 bases between the two ends. CDR3 length: 16 amino acids. Germline V gene lookup returns CDR1 PRHDT and CDR2 FYEKMQ (reference sequence).

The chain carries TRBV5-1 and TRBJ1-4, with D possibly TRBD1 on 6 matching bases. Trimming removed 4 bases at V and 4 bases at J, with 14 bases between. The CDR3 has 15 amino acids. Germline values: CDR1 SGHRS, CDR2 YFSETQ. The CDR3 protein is CASSTGTTINEKLFF. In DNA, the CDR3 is TGCGCCAGCAGCACCGGGACAACCATTAATGAAAAACTGTTTTTT. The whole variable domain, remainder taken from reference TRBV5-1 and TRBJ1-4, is KAGVTQTPRYLIKTRGQQVTLSCSPISGHRSVSWYQQTPGQGLQFLFEYFSETQRNKGNFPGRFSGRQFSNSRSEMNVSTLELGDSALYLCASSTGTTINEKLFFGSGTQLSVL.

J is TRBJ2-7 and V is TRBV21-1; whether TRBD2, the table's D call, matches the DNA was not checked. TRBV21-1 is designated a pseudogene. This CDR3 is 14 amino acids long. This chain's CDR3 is CASSKHRSSYEQYF. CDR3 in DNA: TGTGCCAGCAGCAAACATCGGTCATCCTACGAGCAGTACTTC.

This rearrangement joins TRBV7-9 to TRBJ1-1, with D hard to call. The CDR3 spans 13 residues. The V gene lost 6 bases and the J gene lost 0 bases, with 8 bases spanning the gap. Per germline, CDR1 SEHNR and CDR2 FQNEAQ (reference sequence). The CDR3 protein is CASSDWLNTEAFF. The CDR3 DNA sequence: TGTGCCAGCAGTGACTGGTTGAACACTGAAGCTTTCTTT.

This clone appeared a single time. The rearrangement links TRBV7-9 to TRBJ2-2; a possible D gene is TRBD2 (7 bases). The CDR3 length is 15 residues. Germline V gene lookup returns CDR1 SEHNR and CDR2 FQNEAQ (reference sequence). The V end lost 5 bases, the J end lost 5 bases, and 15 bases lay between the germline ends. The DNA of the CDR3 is TGTGCCAGCAGCCCCCGGGGGGCAGGTACCGGGGAGCTGTTTTTT. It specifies CASSPRGAGTGELFF.

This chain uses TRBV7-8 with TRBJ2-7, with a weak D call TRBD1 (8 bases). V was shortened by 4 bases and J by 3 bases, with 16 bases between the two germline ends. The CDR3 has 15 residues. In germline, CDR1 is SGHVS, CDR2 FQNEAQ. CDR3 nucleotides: TGTGCCAGCAGCTCAGGGGGGGACAGGCACTACGAGCAGTACTTC. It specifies CASSSGGDRHYEQYF.

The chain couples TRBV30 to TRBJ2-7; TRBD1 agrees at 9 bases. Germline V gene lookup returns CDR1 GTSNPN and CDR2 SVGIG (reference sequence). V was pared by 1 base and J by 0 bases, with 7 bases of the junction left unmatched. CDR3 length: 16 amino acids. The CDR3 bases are TGTGCCTGGAGTGGGGGGGGGACAGGGCCCTCCTACGAGCAGTACTTC. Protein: CAWSGGGTGPSYEQYF.

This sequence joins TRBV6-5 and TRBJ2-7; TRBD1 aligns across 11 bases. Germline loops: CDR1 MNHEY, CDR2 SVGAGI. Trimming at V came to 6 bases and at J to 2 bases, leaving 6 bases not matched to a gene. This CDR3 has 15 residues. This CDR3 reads CASSRGQGVAYEQYF. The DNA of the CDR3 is TGTGCCAGCAGCCGGGGACAGGGGGTGGCCTACGAGCAGTACTTC.

The CDR3 reads CASRTGTGLRGWDLNTEAFF. Written as DNA, the CDR3 is TGTGCCAGCAGGACCGGGACAGGCCTGAGGGGTTGGGATTTAAACACTGAAGCTTTCTTT. The gene calls are TRBV28 and TRBJ1-1; 8 nucleotides align to TRBD1. This CDR3 comprises 20 residues. Germline V lookup: CDR1 MDHEN, CDR2 SYDVKM. The junction had 23 bases not matched to a gene; V was cut back by 6 bases and J by 2 bases.

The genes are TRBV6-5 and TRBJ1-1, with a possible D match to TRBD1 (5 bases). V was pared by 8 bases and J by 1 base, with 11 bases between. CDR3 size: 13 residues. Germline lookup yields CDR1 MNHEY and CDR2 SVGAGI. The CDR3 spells CASWPGRNTEAFF. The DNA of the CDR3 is TGTGCCAGCTGGCCAGGGCGGAACACTGAAGCTTTCTTT.

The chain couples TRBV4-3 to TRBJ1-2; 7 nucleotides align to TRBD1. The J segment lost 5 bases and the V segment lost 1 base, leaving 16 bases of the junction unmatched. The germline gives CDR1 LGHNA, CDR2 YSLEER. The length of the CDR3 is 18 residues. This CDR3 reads CASSQVFAGGDRRYGYTF. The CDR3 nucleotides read TGCGCCAGCAGCCAAGTATTTGCAGGGGGTGATCGTCGATATGGCTACACCTTC.

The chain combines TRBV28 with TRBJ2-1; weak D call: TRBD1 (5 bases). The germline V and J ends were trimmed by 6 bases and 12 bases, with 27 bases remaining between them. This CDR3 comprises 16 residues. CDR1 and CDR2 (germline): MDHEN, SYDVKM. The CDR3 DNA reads TGTGCCAGCAGCGGTGTCGGCAGGGCTTTCAATGAGTGGCAGTTCTTC. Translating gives CASSGVGRAFNEWQFF. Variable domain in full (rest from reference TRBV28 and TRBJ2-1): DVKVTQSSRYLVKRTGEKVFLECVQDMDHENMFWYRQDPGLGLRLIYFSYDVKMKEKGDIPEGYSVSREKKERFSLILESASTNQTSMYLCASSGVGRAFNEWQFFGPGTRLTVL.

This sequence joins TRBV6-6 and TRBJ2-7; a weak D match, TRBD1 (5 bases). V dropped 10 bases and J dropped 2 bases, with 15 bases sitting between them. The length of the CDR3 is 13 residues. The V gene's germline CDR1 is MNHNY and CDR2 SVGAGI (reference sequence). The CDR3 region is CATSVGAPYEQYF. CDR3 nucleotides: TGTGCCACCTCGGTAGGGGCCCCCTACGAGCAGTACTTC.

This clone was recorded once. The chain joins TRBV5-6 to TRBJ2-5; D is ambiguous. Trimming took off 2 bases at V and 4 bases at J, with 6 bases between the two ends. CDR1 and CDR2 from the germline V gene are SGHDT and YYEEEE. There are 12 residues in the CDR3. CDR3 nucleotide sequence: TGTGCCAGCAGCTTTTATAGAGAGACCCAGTACTTC. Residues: CASSFYRETQYF.

CDR3 in amino acids: CASGLSRAVEKLFF. The DNA of the CDR3 is TGTGCTAGTGGTTTGTCCAGGGCTGTCGAAAAACTGTTTTTT. The rearrangement links TRBV12-5 to TRBJ1-4; weak D call: TRBD1 (5 bases). Deletions cut 2 bases from V and 8 bases from J, with 12 bases between. Germline-derived CDR1 and CDR2 are LGHNT and FRNRAP. CDR3 length: 14 residues.

The CDR3 region is CASSLYGTGEGNTIYF. The CDR3 DNA follows: TGTGCCAGCAGTCTCTACGGGACAGGGGAAGGAAACACCATATATTTT. V gene TRBV28 combines with J gene TRBJ1-3; TRBD1 matches 10 bases. From germline, CDR1 is MDHEN and CDR2 SYDVKM. V lost 5 bases and J lost 4; bases outside the gene matches: 8. The CDR3 is 16 amino acids.

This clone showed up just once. In DNA form, the CDR3 reads TGCGCCAGCAGCCAGGGTCGGTCCAGGGTATTCAGACCCGATACGCAGTATTTT. As protein: CASSQGRSRVFRPDTQYF. The genes are TRBV4-3 and TRBJ2-3; D might be TRBD1 (5 bases). Between the trimmed V and J ends, which lost 3 bases and 6 bases, there was a span of 25 bases. CDR1 and CDR2 (germline): LGHNA, YSLEER. The CDR3 contains 18 residues.

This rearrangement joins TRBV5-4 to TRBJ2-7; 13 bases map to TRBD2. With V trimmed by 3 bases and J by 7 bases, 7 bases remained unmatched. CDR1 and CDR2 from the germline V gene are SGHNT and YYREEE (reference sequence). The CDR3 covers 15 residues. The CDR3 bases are TGTGCCAGCAGCTGGCGGACTAGCGGGAGAGGTGAGCAGTACTTC. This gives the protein CASSWRTSGRGEQYF.

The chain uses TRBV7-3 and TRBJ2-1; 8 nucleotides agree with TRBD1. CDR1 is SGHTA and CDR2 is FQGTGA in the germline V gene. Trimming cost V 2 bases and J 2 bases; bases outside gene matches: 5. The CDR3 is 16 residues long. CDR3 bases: TGTGCCAGCAGCTTATACCAGGGGGCCACCTACAATGAGCAGTTCTTC. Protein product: CASSLYQGATYNEQFF. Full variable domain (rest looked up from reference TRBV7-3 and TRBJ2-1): GAGVSQTPSNKVTEKGKYVELRCDPISGHTALYWYRQSLGQGPEFLIYFQGTGAADDSGLPNDRFFAVRPEGSVSTLKIQRTERGDSAVYLCASSLYQGATYNEQFFGPGTRLTVL.

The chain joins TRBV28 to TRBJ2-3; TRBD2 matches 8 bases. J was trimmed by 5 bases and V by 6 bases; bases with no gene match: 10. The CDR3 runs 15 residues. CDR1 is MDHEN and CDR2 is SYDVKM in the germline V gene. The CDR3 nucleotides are TGTGCCAGCAGCCCGCCCAAGCGGGAGATAGATACGCAGTATTTT. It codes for CASSPPKREIDTQYF.

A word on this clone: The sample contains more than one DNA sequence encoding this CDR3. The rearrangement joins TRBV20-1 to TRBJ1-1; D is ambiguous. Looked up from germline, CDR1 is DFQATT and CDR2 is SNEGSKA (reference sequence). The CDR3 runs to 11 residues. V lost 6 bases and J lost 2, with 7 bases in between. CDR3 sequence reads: CSARGNTEAFF. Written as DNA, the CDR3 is TGCAGTGCCCGAGGAAACACTGAAGCTTTCTTT.

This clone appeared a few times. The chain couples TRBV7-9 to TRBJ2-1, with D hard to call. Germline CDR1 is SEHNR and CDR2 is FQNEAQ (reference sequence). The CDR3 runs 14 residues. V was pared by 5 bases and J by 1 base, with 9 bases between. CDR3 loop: CASSPRRSYNEQFF. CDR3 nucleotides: TGTGCCAGCAGCCCTCGGCGGTCCTACAATGAGCAGTTCTTC.

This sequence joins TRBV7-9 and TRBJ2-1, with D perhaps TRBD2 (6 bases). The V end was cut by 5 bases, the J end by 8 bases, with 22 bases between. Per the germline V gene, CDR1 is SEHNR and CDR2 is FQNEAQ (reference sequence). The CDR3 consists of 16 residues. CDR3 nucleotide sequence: TGTGCCAGCAGCCATAGAGGCGGTACTTGGGGGGATGAGCAGTTCTTC. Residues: CASSHRGGTWGDEQFF.

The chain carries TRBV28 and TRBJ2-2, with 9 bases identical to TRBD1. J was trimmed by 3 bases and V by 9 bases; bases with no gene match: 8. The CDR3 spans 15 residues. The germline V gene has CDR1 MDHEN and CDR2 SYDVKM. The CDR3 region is CASQAGQGYTGELFF. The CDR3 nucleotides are TGTGCCAGTCAGGCGGGACAGGGTTACACCGGGGAGCTGTTTTTT.

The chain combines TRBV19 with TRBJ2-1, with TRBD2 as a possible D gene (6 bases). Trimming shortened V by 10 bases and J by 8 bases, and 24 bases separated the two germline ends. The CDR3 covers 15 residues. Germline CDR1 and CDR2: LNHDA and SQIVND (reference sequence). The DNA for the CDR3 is TGTGCCACCGCGCGCCCCTCTCGCGGGATCTATGAGCAGTTCTTC. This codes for CATARPSRGIYEQFF.

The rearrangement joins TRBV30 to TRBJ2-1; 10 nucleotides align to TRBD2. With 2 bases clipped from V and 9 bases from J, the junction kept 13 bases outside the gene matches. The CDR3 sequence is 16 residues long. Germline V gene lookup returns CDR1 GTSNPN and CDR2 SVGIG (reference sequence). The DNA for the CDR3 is TGTGCCTGGAGTCCGCTAGCGGGGGTAGGAGCCCCTGAGCAGTTCTTC. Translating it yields CAWSPLAGVGAPEQFF.

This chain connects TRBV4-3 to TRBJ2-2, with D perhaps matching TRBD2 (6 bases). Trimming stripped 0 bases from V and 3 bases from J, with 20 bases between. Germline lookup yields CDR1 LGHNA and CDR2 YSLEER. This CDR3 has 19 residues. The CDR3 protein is CASSQDCLAGPRYTGELFF. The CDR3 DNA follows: TGCGCCAGCAGCCAAGATTGTCTGGCGGGACCACGGTACACCGGGGAGCTGTTTTTT.

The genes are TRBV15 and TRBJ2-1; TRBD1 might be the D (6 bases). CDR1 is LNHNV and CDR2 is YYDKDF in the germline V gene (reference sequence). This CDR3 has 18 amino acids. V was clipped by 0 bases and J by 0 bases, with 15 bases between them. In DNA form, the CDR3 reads TGTGCCACCAGCAGAGATCTAGCAGGGGTCAGCTCCTACAATGAGCAGTTCTTC. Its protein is CATSRDLAGVSSYNEQFF.